These 28 T cell receptor beta chains were sequenced from one sample in a study of vaccination and CD4 T cells after COVID-19. No antigen has been identified for these receptors. Cultured CD4+ T cell DNA was sequenced using the Oncomine TCR Beta short-read assay. Each CDR3 protein is one row after TCRdb ran MiXCR on the PCR reads. The sample carries approximately 14,000 distinct CDR3 sequences, approximately 71% recorded once. The treatment is: roughly nine-day PBMC culture with coronavirus spike peptide pools or control peptides (ViraFEST assay). Sequenced sample: CD4+ T cells from blood, cultured in vitro. These receptors were taken from a human donor who had recovered from COVID-19.

The chain links TRBV6-1 to TRBJ1-2; the D is unclear. CDR3 size: 14 residues. The germline V gene has CDR1 MNHNS and CDR2 SASEGT. V lost 5 bases and J 0 bases, leaving 10 bases between the germline ends. The CDR3 DNA is TGTGCCAGCAGTCCAGGAATCACTAACTATGGCTACACCTTC. Its protein product is CASSPGITNYGYTF.

CDR3 residues: CASSLNRGNYGYTF. The CDR3 DNA sequence: TGTGCCAGCAGTCTAAACAGGGGTAACTATGGCTACACCTTC. This chain links TRBV6-1 with TRBJ1-2; 7 positions agree with TRBD1. CDR1 MNHNS and CDR2 SASEGT come from the germline V gene. Trimming took 5 bases from V and 1 from J; bases not matched to a gene: 4. This CDR3 has 14 amino acids.

This clonotype has a handful of counts. The chain uses TRBV7-9 and TRBJ1-1, with 8 bases fitting TRBD1. The CDR3 loop spans 17 amino acids. In germline, CDR1 is SEHNR, CDR2 FQNEAQ (reference sequence). V trimming: 5 bases; J trimming: 0 bases; junction bases outside the gene matches: 11. CDR3 bases: TGTGCCAGCAGCCCTCTCTGGACAGGGTTATTGAACACTGAAGCTTTCTTT. Its protein is CASSPLWTGLLNTEAFF. Full variable domain (remainder filled in from reference TRBV7-9 and TRBJ1-1): DTGVSQNPRHKITKRGQNVTFRCDPISEHNRLYWYRQTLGQGPEFLTYFQNEAQLEKSRLLSDRFSAERPKGSFSTLEIQRTEQGDSAMYLCASSPLWTGLLNTEAFFGQGTRLTVV.

CDR3 protein: CATSAPSRAGELFF. CDR3 DNA: TGTGCCACCAGTGCCCCAAGTAGGGCGGGGGAGCTGTTTTTT. The chain uses TRBV24-1 and TRBJ2-2; the D is unclear. CDR3 length equals 14 residues. From germline, CDR1 is KGHDR and CDR2 SFDVKD. V shed 5 bases and J shed 8 bases, with 14 bases lying between them.

The chain joins TRBV20-1 to TRBJ1-5; 7 bases match TRBD1. The CDR3 has 13 residues. Looked up from germline, CDR1 is DFQATT and CDR2 is SNEGSKA (reference sequence). Trimming took 6 bases from V and 1 from J; bases not matched to a gene: 3. The DNA for the CDR3 is TGCAGTGCAAGGGGACAGAGCAATCAGCCCCAGCATTTT. This codes for CSARGQSNQPQHF.

This sequence joins TRBV7-2 and TRBJ1-1; the D gene is possibly TRBD1 (6 bases). The germline V gene encodes CDR1 SGHTA and CDR2 FQGNSA. This CDR3 region has 12 residues. V was shortened by 5 bases and J by 11 bases, with 15 bases between the two germline ends. CDR3 DNA: TGTGCCAGCAGCCCTCGGGGGGCGGTGGCTTTCTTT. Amino acid sequence: CASSPRGAVAFF.

This chain uses TRBV2 with TRBJ1-5; 7 bases map to TRBD1. The germline gives CDR1 SNHLY, CDR2 FYNNEI. V trimming: 0 bases; J trimming: 6 bases; junction bases outside the gene matches: 5. This CDR3 spans 15 amino acids. CDR3 region: CASSEAQGVSQPQHF. The CDR3 region has the DNA TGTGCCAGCAGTGAAGCGCAGGGGGTTAGTCAGCCCCAGCATTTT. Filled out from reference TRBV2 and TRBJ1-5, the complete variable domain reads EPEVTQTPSHQVTQMGQEVILRCVPISNHLYFYWYRQILGQKVEFLVSFYNNEISEKSEIFDDQFSVERPDGSNFTLKIRSTKLEDSAMYFCASSEAQGVSQPQHFGDGTRLSIL.

This chain links TRBV11-3 with TRBJ2-1, with D possibly being TRBD2 (5 bases). This CDR3 region has 14 residues. V lost 5 bases and J lost 8, with 16 bases in between. From germline, CDR1 is SGHNT and CDR2 YENEEA. The CDR3 spells CASSARTSVDEQFF. The CDR3 DNA is TGTGCCAGCAGCGCGCGAACTAGTGTGGATGAGCAGTTCTTC.

The chain employs TRBV28 and TRBJ1-5; D perhaps matches TRBD1 (5 bases). The CDR3 runs 15 residues. The germline V and J ends were trimmed by 2 bases and 4 bases, with 12 bases remaining between them. CDR1 is MDHEN, CDR2 SYDVKM, per germline. Here the CDR3 reads CASSLGAGRNQPQHF. The CDR3 DNA follows: TGTGCCAGCAGTTTAGGGGCCGGACGGAATCAGCCCCAGCATTTT. Based on the CDR3 plus reference TRBV28 and TRBJ1-5, the full variable domain is DVKVTQSSRYLVKRTGEKVFLECVQDMDHENMFWYRQDPGLGLRLIYFSYDVKMKEKGDIPEGYSVSREKKERFSLILESASTNQTSMYLCASSLGAGRNQPQHFGDGTRLSIL.

The rearrangement links TRBV6-2 or TRBV6-3 to TRBJ2-7, with D perhaps TRBD2 (6 bases). Trimming stripped 8 bases from V and 1 base from J, with 18 bases between. The CDR3 has 15 amino acids. CDR1 is MNHEY, CDR2 SVGEGT, per germline. CDR3 sequence: CASFERGAGSYEQYF. CDR3 nucleotide sequence: TGTGCCAGCTTTGAACGGGGTGCGGGGTCCTACGAGCAGTACTTC.

The chain has TRBV28 and TRBJ2-7; maybe TRBD2 (6 bases). Deletions cut 3 bases from V and 2 bases from J, with 11 bases between. CDR1 MDHEN and CDR2 SYDVKM come from the germline V gene. The CDR3 consists of 14 residues. CDR3 protein: CASSFASATYEQYF. The DNA of the CDR3 is TGTGCCAGCAGTTTTGCTAGCGCGACCTACGAGCAGTACTTC.

The chain joins TRBV24-1 to TRBJ1-2; D uncertain. Between the trimmed V and J ends, which lost 2 bases and 7 bases, there was a span of 13 bases. This CDR3 has 14 residues. In germline, CDR1 is KGHDR, CDR2 SFDVKD. The CDR3: CATSDSRRTVGYTF. The CDR3 DNA follows: TGTGCCACCAGTGATTCTCGGAGGACGGTTGGCTACACCTTC.

The chain carries TRBV25-1 and TRBJ2-3; D remains ambiguous. This CDR3 has 14 amino acids. Germline-derived CDR1 and CDR2 are MGHDK and SYGVNS. Trimming took 2 bases from V and 1 from J, leaving 7 bases between them. CDR3 bases: TGTGCCAGCAGTGAACTGCTACGCACAGATACGCAGTATTTT. Protein: CASSELLRTDTQYF.

The V call is TRBV7-8, the J call TRBJ2-7, with 7 bases that match TRBD2. From germline, CDR1 is SGHVS and CDR2 FQNEAQ. The CDR3 extends over 14 amino acids. V shed 5 bases, J shed 5 bases, and the junction held 9 bases outside the gene matches. CDR3 loop: CASSLGGGVDEQYF. The DNA of the CDR3 is TGTGCCAGCAGCCTGGGGGGAGGGGTAGACGAGCAGTACTTC.

V usage is TRBV10-3 and J usage is TRBJ2-7, with D possibly TRBD1 on 6 matching bases. Germline V gene lookup returns CDR1 ENHRY and CDR2 SYGVKD. The CDR3 extends over 14 amino acids. V was clipped by 6 bases and J by 6 bases, with 18 bases between them. This CDR3 is CAIRDRGSPSEQYF. CDR3 DNA sequence: TGTGCCATCAGAGATAGGGGGAGTCCTTCCGAGCAGTACTTC.

V is TRBV7-9 and J is TRBJ1-1; perhaps TRBD1 as D (5 bases). V lost 11 bases and J lost 2, with 15 bases in between. Germline CDR1 reads SEHNR; CDR2 reads FQNEAQ (reference sequence). There are 13 residues in the CDR3. The CDR3 nucleotides read TGTGCCGTATCTGACAGACTTAACACTGAAGCTTTCTTT. As protein: CAVSDRLNTEAFF. Filled out from reference TRBV7-9 and TRBJ1-1, the complete variable domain reads DTGVSQNPRHKITKRGQNVTFRCDPISEHNRLYWYRQTLGQGPEFLTYFQNEAQLEKSRLLSDRFSAERPKGSFSTLEIQRTEQGDSAMYLCAVSDRLNTEAFFGQGTRLTVV.

The chain couples TRBV12-3 or TRBV12-4 to TRBJ1-2; 7 positions agree with TRBD1. Trimming cost V 1 base and J 5 bases; bases outside gene matches: 4. There are 14 residues in the CDR3. CDR3 sequence: CASSLDRGKYGYTF. CDR3 nucleotides: TGTGCCAGCAGTTTAGACAGGGGCAAATATGGCTACACCTTC.

By frequency in the sample, this clonotype is medium-sized. The chain carries TRBV21-1 and TRBJ2-4; the D call TRBD1 from the table was never checked on the DNA. TRBV21-1 has pseudogene status. This CDR3 has 17 amino acids. CDR3 DNA: TGTGCCAGCAGCAAAAGAGGGGAAGGGCTAGCCAAAAACATTCAGTACTTC. This sequence encodes CASSKRGEGLAKNIQYF.

This chain joins TRBV6-1 and TRBJ1-3; 11 bases are shared with TRBD1. The CDR3 loop spans 16 amino acids. V was clipped by 5 bases and J by 1 base; unmatched bases: 4. Germline V gives CDR1 MNHNS, CDR2 SASEGT. CDR3 nucleotide sequence: TGTGCCAGCAGTCCCGGACAGGGGGCGTCTGGAAACACCATATATTTT. This codes for CASSPGQGASGNTIYF.

In this sample, this clonotype turned up a few times. CDR3 protein: CSAKGLAGYTDTQYF. CDR3 nucleotides: TGCAGTGCAAAAGGACTAGCGGGGTACACAGATACGCAGTATTTT. The chain joins TRBV20-1 to TRBJ2-3, with TRBD2 matching over 12 bases. CDR1 is DFQATT, CDR2 SNEGSKA, per germline (reference sequence). CDR3 size: 15 residues. Trimming removed 6 bases from V and 2 bases from J; junction bases left unmatched: 6.

This chain uses TRBV7-2 with TRBJ2-7; TRBD1 aligns across 7 bases. Germline CDR1 reads SGHTA; CDR2 reads FQGNSA. The CDR3 is 15 amino acids. J was trimmed by 1 base and V by 4 bases; bases with no gene match: 7. The CDR3 DNA follows: TGTGCCAGCAGCTACGTCCCGGGACAGTCCTACGAGCAGTACTTC. Encoded protein: CASSYVPGQSYEQYF.

This clonotype showed up just a few times. V and J are TRBV7-8 and TRBJ1-1; perhaps TRBD1 as D (6 bases). Looked up from germline, CDR1 is SGHVS and CDR2 is FQNEAQ. The CDR3 length is 14 residues. Trimming pared 5 bases from V and 2 bases from J, leaving 12 bases between. CDR3 amino acids: CASSPGTFNTEAFF. The DNA of the CDR3 is TGTGCCAGCAGCCCCGGGACATTCAACACTGAAGCTTTCTTT.

In this sample, this clonotype turned up once. Written as DNA, the CDR3 is TGCAGCGTCCCCAGGTTAGCGGGAGGGCCAGTGGATACGCAGTATTTT. Protein product: CSVPRLAGGPVDTQYF. The chain recombines TRBV29-1 with TRBJ2-3, with 11 bases that match TRBD2. The CDR3 is 16 amino acids. The germline V gene encodes CDR1 SQVTM and CDR2 ANQGSEA. The V and J ends lost 6 bases and 6 bases, in that order; junction bases with no gene match: 14.

The V gene is TRBV20-1, the J gene TRBJ2-5; D remains unclear. Trimming pared 3 bases from V and 4 bases from J, leaving 6 bases between. Germline V gene lookup returns CDR1 DFQATT and CDR2 SNEGSKA (reference sequence). The CDR3 extends over 11 amino acids. This CDR3 reads CSASVAETQYF. The CDR3, as DNA: TGCAGTGCTAGTGTCGCAGAGACCCAGTACTTC.

CDR3 in amino acids: CSAIRATNEKLFF. Here the CDR3 DNA reads TGCAGTGCTATCAGGGCAACTAATGAAAAACTGTTTTTT. The V call is TRBV20-1, the J call TRBJ1-4, with D perhaps matching TRBD1 (5 bases). CDR1 is DFQATT and CDR2 is SNEGSKA in the germline V gene (reference sequence). V shed 4 bases and J shed 0 bases, with 6 bases lying between them. The CDR3 covers 13 residues.

This clonotype has just a few counts. As DNA, the CDR3 is TGTGCCAGCAGCTTATTGAGGACAGGGGTATCCTCACCCCTCCACTTT. Protein: CASSLLRTGVSSPLHF. The rearrangement links TRBV7-9 to TRBJ1-6; 9 nucleotides align to TRBD1. V shed 2 bases, J shed 10 bases, and the junction held 9 bases outside the gene matches. The CDR3 sequence is 16 residues long. From germline, CDR1 is SEHNR and CDR2 FQNEAQ (reference sequence).

The J gene is TRBJ1-1, the V gene TRBV30; a weak D match, TRBD1 (5 bases). V lost 0 bases and J 5 bases, leaving 13 bases between the germline ends. Germline V gene lookup returns CDR1 GTSNPN and CDR2 SVGIG (reference sequence). The CDR3 extends over 14 amino acids. DNA of the CDR3: TGTGCCTGGAGTGTAGGGGTGGGAAGGACTGAAGCTTTCTTT. Its protein product is CAWSVGVGRTEAFF.

The V call is TRBV4-3, the J call TRBJ2-1; 13 nucleotides align to TRBD2. V trimming: 5 bases; J trimming: 10 bases; junction bases outside the gene matches: 14. Germline CDR1 reads LGHNA; CDR2 reads YSLEER. The length of the CDR3 is 17 residues. CDR3: CASSVSVLAGGPGEQFF. The CDR3 DNA reads as TGCGCCAGCAGCGTAAGTGTACTAGCGGGAGGGCCTGGCGAGCAGTTCTTC.